The clone carrying this TCR beta chain was seen once. The data were produced by immunoSEQ multiplex PCR, yet TCRdb's version contains in-frame clones alone and is incomplete. The sample carries roughly 500,000 clones, 80% to 90% recorded once. This entry belongs to a study of blood T cell repertoires in COVID-19. About the research overall: The cDNA or gDNA used as material had been derived from T cells, B-cell-depleted T cells, or PBMCs.

The sequence was collected from a human donor in a cohort sampled during active COVID-19. Material for sequencing was peripheral blood.

In DNA form, the CDR3 reads TGTGCCAGCAGGTTCAGTCGTGAAGCTTTCTTT. Translated: CASRFSREAFF. This chain joins TRBV6-5 and TRBJ1-1; D is ambiguous. The germline gives CDR1 MNHEY, CDR2 SVGAGI. The V end was cut by 6 bases, the J end by 7 bases, with 9 bases between. The CDR3 covers 11 residues.